This T cell receptor beta chain was observed in a study of neoadjuvant anti-PD-1 for oral cavity cancer. There are a few counts of this clone. Time point reported: after neoadjuvant nivolumab, at surgical resection. Germline V lookup: CDR1 MDHEN, CDR2 SYDVKM. The V gene lost 8 bases and the J gene lost 1 base, with 23 bases spanning the gap. This CDR3 has 18 residues. Six replicates per PBMC sample, mostly from roughly 490 ng of genomic DNA. The protocol was immunoSEQ multiplex PCR, while the TCRdb copy is restricted to in-frame clones and leaves out a portion. The data contain approximately 13,000 clones, around 74% of them singletons.

This specimen was PBMCs, taken after nivolumab (anti-PD-1) treatment. The clonotype originates from a person aged 35-79 years with oral cavity squamous cell carcinoma. The chain is built from TRBV28 and TRBJ2-2; perhaps D is TRBD1 or TRBD2 (6 bases each). CDR3 residues: CASLSPGLGGLNTGELFF. The CDR3 nucleotides are TGTGCCAGCCTTTCCCCAGGTCTGGGGGGCTTGAACACCGGGGAGCTGTTTTTT.